This T cell receptor beta chain is drawn from a study of cytomegalovirus exposure and HLA in healthy donors. Findings and limits, study-wide: In a later analysis, donors in an Asian-associated ancestry cluster reportedly had fewer N-insertions in productive TCRs than the cohort mean.

From germline, CDR1 is SQVTM and CDR2 ANQGSEA. The germline V and J ends were trimmed by 3 bases and 5 bases, with 6 bases remaining between them. The CDR3 contains 11 residues. This clone was detected only a few times. Antigen specificity is unknown. Primers for the PCR totalled 60 Vbeta and 13 Jbeta. Assay: immunoSEQ multiplex PCR; the TCRdb copy retains only in-frame clones and omits some. The table includes under 200,000 clones, about 71% detected once. Sample: PBMCs. This rearrangement joins TRBV29-1 to TRBJ2-3; D remains ambiguous. This receptor was obtained from a woman aged 40 to 50 in good health and CMV-seropositive. The CDR3 loop reads CSVEYGDTQYF. CDR3 bases: TGCAGCGTTGAGTACGGAGATACGCAGTATTTT.